The 5 T cell receptor beta chains in this list originate from one sample, sequenced in a study of blood T cells in healthy people across ages. Combining a sample-barcoded 5' primer with a J-beta primer mix, a second PCR ran for about 6 to 11 cycles. TCRdb reprocessed the 5' RACE reads via MiXCR and lists one record per CDR3 protein. The sample consists of about 970,000 distinct CDR3 sequences, around 54% of them appearing once. The specimen sequenced was blood. The receptors originated from an older woman in good health.

In its sample, this clonotype was seen a few times. CDR3 sequence (DNA): TGTGCCGGAAGGGGACAGGGAACCTACGAGCAGTACTTC. Translation gives CAGRGQGTYEQYF. This chain uses TRBV2 with TRBJ2-7; 9 nucleotides align to TRBD1. This CDR3 spans 13 amino acids. The germline V gene has CDR1 SNHLY and CDR2 FYNNEI. Trimming took 11 bases from V and 2 from J; bases not matched to a gene: 7.

The chain recombines TRBV28 with TRBJ2-3, with 9 nucleotides matching TRBD2. The trim removed 5 bases at V and 1 base at J, leaving 7 bases unmatched. Germline-derived CDR1 and CDR2 are MDHEN and SYDVKM. CDR3 length equals 16 residues. The CDR3 protein is CASSESGRKRTDTQYF. In DNA, the CDR3 is TGTGCCAGCAGTGAAAGCGGGAGGAAACGCACAGATACGCAGTATTTT.

The chain links TRBV7-2 to TRBJ1-5, with D possibly matching TRBD1 (6 bases). Trimming cost V 5 bases and J 3 bases, with 17 bases left between them. CDR3 length equals 16 residues. Germline-derived CDR1 and CDR2 are SGHTA and FQGNSA. The CDR3 sequence is CASSPVRGQSNQPQHF. The CDR3, as DNA: TGTGCCAGCAGCCCAGTCCGAGGACAGTCCAATCAGCCCCAGCATTTT. Using reference TRBV7-2 and TRBJ1-5 for the parts outside the CDR3, the full variable domain is GAGVSQSPSNKVTEKGKDVELRCDPISGHTALYWYRQSLGQGLEFLIYFQGNSAPDKSGLPSDRFSAERTGGSVSTLTIQRTQQEDSAVYLCASSPVRGQSNQPQHFGDGTRLSIL.

This sequence joins TRBV6-6 and TRBJ2-1, with TRBD2 identical over 10 bases. Trimming at V came to 6 bases and at J to 7 bases, leaving 9 bases not matched to a gene. This CDR3 has 15 amino acids. From germline, CDR1 is MNHNY and CDR2 SVGAGI (reference sequence). CDR3 DNA: TGTGCCAGCAGGCCTAGCGGGAGAGGAGGAAATGAGCAGTTCTTC. Amino acids: CASRPSGRGGNEQFF.

This clonotype was seen at least ten times. The V and J genes are TRBV27 and TRBJ2-7; D possibly corresponds to TRBD1 (6 bases). The CDR3 consists of 15 residues. The germline gives CDR1 MNHEY, CDR2 SMNVEV (reference sequence). Deletions cut 3 bases from V and 2 bases from J, with 14 bases between. The CDR3 region has the DNA TGTGCCAGCAGTTTGTTAGGGGGAGAGGCCTACGAGCAGTACTTC. This sequence encodes CASSLLGGEAYEQYF.